The present TCR beta chain was sequenced within a study of tumor-infiltrating lymphocytes in primary liver carcinoma. Concerning this clonotype itself: As yet, its antigen is unknown. Sequence at one end of the junction differs from germline and may be a read error.

Germline V gives CDR1 SGHAT, CDR2 FQNNGV. The CDR3 runs 14 residues. The study's findings and limits: The difference in top-250-clone fraction between tumors and blood was significant, favoring tumors (p = 0.039). Tumor region pairs shared more overlap than did tumor-adjacent and tumor-blood pairs. Found in all five tumor regions were only about 8-25% of top clones.

Making TCR beta cDNA involved around 540 ng total RNA and a constant-region primer. Employing slightly modified ARM-PCR, three nested multiplex PCR rounds were run, and these gave rise to the TCR beta libraries. Use of TRBV1-TRBV30 forward primers with a C-beta reverse primer characterized the first two PCR rounds, which lasted 10 cycles each. TCRdb itself ran the multiplex PCR reads through MiXCR, one entry per CDR3 protein. The table has 45,000 to 55,000 distinct CDR3 sequences, over 65% seen once. Joint extraction of RNA and DNA used 20-30 mg of bulk tissue that was unsorted. Primary liver carcinoma, confirmed by histopathology, was surgically resected.

This receptor was taken from a man aged 40-50 years with primary liver carcinoma and hepatitis B virus infection. Source material: liver tumor tissue from sampling region 2. The subset: tumor region T2, inferior pole. This chain links TRBV11-2 with TRBJ2-7, with no clear D. The DNA of the CDR3 is TGTGCCAGCAGCTTAGTACCCCCCTCCTACGAGCAATACTTC. The encoded protein is CASSLVPPSYEQYF.